This T cell receptor (beta chain) comes out of a study of identifying expanded T cells in peripheral blood. Overall study results and limits: About 1.2 clones differed between technical replicates, versus 16.4 and 19 over time. Approximately two-week clone count variance significantly increased as total template count grew.

Trimming took 2 bases from V and 0 from J, leaving 0 bases between them. The CDR3 extends over 12 amino acids. Looked up from germline, CDR1 is KGHSH and CDR2 is LQKENI. With regard to this clone: The target antigen is unknown. Other DNA variants within this sample encode the same CDR3.

The repertoire was sequenced with immunoSEQ multiplex PCR; TCRdb's copy has only in-frame clones and lacks some. In the table there are roughly 100,000 clones, approximately 90% of which are singletons. Healthy donors had no documented immune events, such as infections, while sampled. The specimen was blood. The TCR was taken from a person between 18 and 75 years old in good health. The chain combines TRBV18 with TRBJ2-3; D is uncertain. CDR3 loop: CASSPSTDTQYF. The CDR3 coding sequence is TGTGCCAGCTCACCAAGCACAGATACGCAGTATTTT.